The 26 T cell receptor beta chains in this list originate from one sample, sequenced in a study of cytotoxic CD8 clonotypes in ibrutinib-treated CLL. Clones were sequenced by immunoSEQ multiplex PCR, and TCRdb holds only the in-frame ones, with some missing. The sample yields more than 35,000 clones, about two thirds seen once. The specimen was PBMCs, collected at disease progression, from a patient treated with ibrutinib. The source of these receptors is a human donor with chronic lymphocytic leukemia.

The V call is TRBV15, the J call TRBJ1-5; TRBD1 matches at 7 bases. CDR3 length equals 18 residues. Germline V lookup: CDR1 LNHNV, CDR2 YYDKDF (reference sequence). After removal of 0 bases from V and 2 bases from J, the junction contained 10 bases not matched to a gene. DNA of the CDR3: TGTGCCACCAGCAGAGAGTTACAGGGGATTTTGGGCAATCAGCCCCAGCATTTT. It yields the protein CATSRELQGILGNQPQHF.

The gene calls are TRBV6-5 and TRBJ2-3, with D perhaps TRBD2 (6 bases). Germline CDR1 is MNHEY and CDR2 is SVGAGI. V lost 0 bases, J lost 5 bases, and 15 bases lay in between. This CDR3 has 16 amino acids. CDR3: CASSYSGGAKRDTQYF. CDR3 DNA: TGTGCCAGCAGTTACTCGGGCGGGGCGAAACGAGATACGCAGTATTTT.

The genes are TRBV21-1 and TRBJ2-7; the tabulated D call, TRBD1, remains unverified against the DNA. TRBV21-1 is given as a pseudogene. The CDR3 contains 17 residues. The CDR3 bases are TGTGCCAGCAGCGCCTGGATCCCGGGACAGGGGGTGGGGGAGCAGTACTTC. This gives the protein CASSAWIPGQGVGEQYF.

This clone was seen a single time. V is TRBV6-5 and J is TRBJ1-1, with D possibly matching TRBD1 (6 bases). The V end was cut by 4 bases, the J end by 5 bases, with 20 bases between. This CDR3 region has 16 residues. Germline assignment: CDR1 MNHEY and CDR2 SVGAGI. In DNA form, the CDR3 reads TGTGCCAGCAGTTTGGACAGTCCCCTCCCAGGGACTGAAGCTTTCTTT. It is translated as CASSLDSPLPGTEAFF.

The V call is TRBV10-1, the J call TRBJ1-2; no clear D. V was trimmed by 3 bases and J by 4 bases, leaving 12 bases between them. CDR1 WNHNN and CDR2 SYGVQD come from the germline V gene (reference sequence). The CDR3 runs 14 residues. CDR3 DNA: TGCGCCAGCAGTGAATCTCTCGGTGGCTATGGCTACACCTTC. Residues: CASSESLGGYGYTF.

The chain employs TRBV6-5 and TRBJ1-2; D is uncertain. Germline V gene sequence: CDR1 MNHEY, CDR2 SVGAGI. Deletions cut 6 bases from V and 2 bases from J, with 7 bases between. The CDR3 contains 12 residues. The CDR3 sequence: CASRTQNYGYTF. The CDR3 coding sequence is TGTGCCAGCAGGACACAGAACTATGGCTACACCTTC.

The genes are TRBV5-1 and TRBJ1-6, with 12 nucleotides matching TRBD1. Per germline, CDR1 SGHRS and CDR2 YFSETQ. The CDR3 is made up of 14 amino acids. Trimming cost V 6 bases and J 10 bases; bases outside gene matches: 5. This CDR3 is CASTPGTGGSPLHF. Written as DNA, the CDR3 is TGCGCCAGCACCCCCGGGACAGGGGGCTCACCCCTCCACTTT.

The rearrangement links TRBV9 to TRBJ2-3; TRBD1 might be the D (5 bases). Per germline, CDR1 SGDLS and CDR2 YYNGEE. The length of the CDR3 is 11 residues. Trimming removed 7 bases at V and 5 bases at J, with 8 bases between. DNA for the CDR3: TGTGCCAGCGGGGCGGTAGATACGCAGTATTTT. It yields the protein CASGAVDTQYF.

The chain recombines TRBV11-3 with TRBJ2-2; a possible D gene is TRBD1 (5 bases). The CDR3 loop spans 13 amino acids. Per the germline V gene, CDR1 is SGHNT and CDR2 is YENEEA. V was shortened by 5 bases and J by 6 bases, with 10 bases between the two germline ends. The CDR3, as DNA: TGTGCCAGCAGCCCCCAGGGCTCCGGGGAGCTGTTTTTT. Translating gives CASSPQGSGELFF.

The V gene is TRBV5-4, the J gene TRBJ1-1, with D possibly being TRBD1 (5 bases). Germline-derived CDR1 and CDR2 are SGHNT and YYREEE (reference sequence). The CDR3 is made up of 14 amino acids. Trimming cost V 2 bases and J 10 bases, with 18 bases left between them. CDR3 in amino acids: CASSLPGLPEGAFF. The CDR3 DNA follows: TGTGCCAGCAGCTTACCGGGACTCCCCGAAGGAGCTTTCTTT.

The chain couples TRBV27 to TRBJ2-2; D is unresolved. Germline V lookup: CDR1 MNHEY, CDR2 SMNVEV (reference sequence). V lost 2 bases and J lost 3, with 10 bases in between. This CDR3 region has 15 residues. The CDR3 spells CASSLSRPYTGELFF. CDR3 sequence (DNA): TGTGCCAGCAGTTTAAGTAGGCCGTACACCGGGGAGCTGTTTTTT.

This clone turned up a few times. This CDR3 reads CASGYTEQFF. The CDR3 DNA is TGTGCCAGTGGGTATACTGAGCAGTTCTTC. The J gene is TRBJ2-1, the V gene TRBV19; D gene unclear. V was trimmed by 8 bases and J by 9 bases, leaving 8 bases between them. The CDR3 has 10 residues. Germline values: CDR1 LNHDA, CDR2 SQIVND (reference sequence).

The V gene is TRBV10-1, the J gene TRBJ1-3; D not certain. The CDR3 consists of 21 residues. The germline CDR1 and CDR2 sequences are WNHNN and SYGVQD (reference sequence). V was shortened by 2 bases and J by 0 bases, with 26 bases between the two germline ends. The CDR3 region has the DNA TGCGCCAGCAGTGAGAGGGTAAGGAGGTCCTCCTCCTACATCTCTGGAAACACCATATATTTT. It encodes CASSERVRRSSSYISGNTIYF.

This clone came up a few times. CDR3 bases: TGTGCCAGCAGTCCGACTAGCGGGGGTTATGAGCAGTTCTTC. Its translation is CASSPTSGGYEQFF. This sequence joins TRBV27 and TRBJ2-1; 12 bases match TRBD2. The length of the CDR3 is 14 residues. CDR1 is MNHEY and CDR2 is SMNVEV in the germline V gene (reference sequence). Unmatched junction bases numbered 4, after V lost 5 bases and J lost 8 bases.

CDR3 residues: CASSHGINSPLHF. The CDR3, as DNA: TGTGCCAGCAGTCACGGGATTAATTCACCCCTCCACTTT. The chain links TRBV7-7 to TRBJ1-6, with unresolved D. This CDR3 has 13 residues. Germline CDR1 is SSHAT and CDR2 is FNYEAQ (reference sequence). The V end lost 6 bases, the J end lost 6 bases, and 9 bases lay between the germline ends. Full variable domain (remainder filled in from reference TRBV7-7 and TRBJ1-6): GAGVSQSPRYKVTKRGQDVTLRCDPISSHATLYWYQQALGQGPEFLTYFNYEAQPDKSGLPSDRFSAERPEGSISTLTIQRTEQRDSAMYRCASSHGINSPLHFGNGTRLTVT.

The chain has TRBV11-2 and TRBJ1-3, with 9 bases that match TRBD1. Germline CDR1 SGHAT, CDR2 FQNNGV. The CDR3 totals 16 residues. V shed 5 bases, J shed 0 bases, and the junction held 5 bases outside the gene matches. DNA of the CDR3: TGTGCCAGCAGCACAGGGGGACAGGGCTCTGGAAACACCATATATTTT. Protein sequence: CASSTGGQGSGNTIYF.

The chain is built from TRBV10-3 and TRBJ1-1; 7 bases line up with TRBD1. Looked up from germline, CDR1 is ENHRY and CDR2 is SYGVKD. J lost 5 bases, V lost 7 bases, and 7 bases had no gene match. This CDR3 region has 13 residues. CDR3 nucleotide sequence: TGTGCCATCAAGGGGGACAGTTGGACTGAAGCTTTCTTT. This encodes CAIKGDSWTEAFF.

This chain links TRBV19 with TRBJ2-7; TRBD2 matches 9 bases. The length of the CDR3 is 17 residues. Germline lookup yields CDR1 LNHDA and CDR2 SQIVND (reference sequence). V dropped 4 bases and J dropped 3; count of bases not matched to a gene: 13. This CDR3 reads CASSSPRGGGAGYEQYF. CDR3 nucleotides: TGTGCCAGTAGTAGCCCCCGCGGCGGGGGGGCGGGCTACGAGCAGTACTTC.

The chain recombines TRBV27 with TRBJ2-3; TRBD2 matches 15 bases. With V trimmed by 0 bases and J by 5 bases, 0 bases remained unmatched. This CDR3 has 16 residues. Germline CDR1 MNHEY, CDR2 SMNVEV (reference sequence). The CDR3 loop is CASSLSGLAGGDTQYF. The CDR3 DNA sequence: TGTGCCAGCAGTTTATCGGGACTAGCGGGGGGAGATACGCAGTATTTT.

The V call is TRBV5-1, the J call TRBJ1-5, with 10 bases lining up with TRBD1. The germline V gene has CDR1 SGHRS and CDR2 YFSETQ. The CDR3 has 14 amino acids. V lost 4 bases to trimming and J lost 5 bases; unmatched junction nucleotides: 3. The CDR3 loop reads CASSVGQGDQPQHF. DNA for the CDR3: TGCGCCAGCAGCGTCGGACAGGGGGATCAGCCCCAGCATTTT.

The chain joins TRBV9 to TRBJ2-1; 8 nucleotides align to TRBD2. The trim removed 3 bases at V and 0 bases at J, leaving 2 bases unmatched. There are 15 residues in the CDR3. Per germline, CDR1 SGDLS and CDR2 YYNGEE. The CDR3 region has the DNA TGTGCCAGCAGCGCAGGGACTAGCTCCTACAATGAGCAGTTCTTC. Protein sequence: CASSAGTSSYNEQFF.

The chain uses TRBV4-2 and TRBJ1-6; no firm D call. The CDR3 is made up of 16 amino acids. Looked up from germline, CDR1 is LGHNA and CDR2 is YNFKEQ. Trimming stripped 2 bases from V and 7 bases from J, with 15 bases between. DNA of the CDR3: TGTGCCAGCAGCCAAAAATGGCGGGTACAGAATTCACCCCTCCACTTT. It is translated as CASSQKWRVQNSPLHF.

The chain has TRBV6-5 and TRBJ1-2, with unresolved D. The CDR3 length is 14 residues. The V gene lost 0 bases and the J gene lost 6 bases, with 11 bases spanning the gap. CDR1 and CDR2 from the germline V gene are MNHEY and SVGAGI. In DNA, the CDR3 is TGTGCCAGCAGTTACTCTCCCCAGGTTGATGGCTACACCTTC. Translating it yields CASSYSPQVDGYTF.

This rearrangement joins TRBV5-1 to TRBJ2-3; maybe TRBD2 (5 bases). V was clipped by 7 bases and J by 1 base, with 13 bases between them. The V gene's germline CDR1 is SGHRS and CDR2 YFSETQ. The length of the CDR3 is 14 residues. In nucleotides, the CDR3 is TGCGCCAGCGCAGCCCTAGCTGGCACAGATACGCAGTATTTT. As protein: CASAALAGTDTQYF.

V gene TRBV5-4 combines with J gene TRBJ2-3; D not certain. CDR1 SGHNT and CDR2 YYREEE come from the germline V gene (reference sequence). Trimming left V 4 bases short and J 4 bases short, with 7 bases between. This CDR3 is 12 amino acids long. DNA of the CDR3: TGTGCCAGCAGCCCCGGGCCAGATACGCAGTATTTT. It yields the protein CASSPGPDTQYF. The full variable domain, completed using reference TRBV5-4 and TRBJ2-3, is ETGVTQSPTHLIKTRGQQVTLRCSSQSGHNTVSWYQQALGQGPQFIFQYYREEENGRGNFPPRFSGLQFPNYSSELNVNALELDDSALYLCASSPGPDTQYFGPGTRLTVL.

The chain links TRBV5-4 to TRBJ2-5; D perhaps matches TRBD1 (6 bases). The V gene's germline CDR1 is SGHNT and CDR2 YYREEE (reference sequence). V shed 4 bases and J shed 5 bases, with 12 bases lying between them. The CDR3 contains 13 residues. DNA of the CDR3: TGTGCCAGCAGCCTGGGACAACTCGAGACCCAGTACTTC. Amino acid sequence: CASSLGQLETQYF.